The following is a T cell receptor (beta chain) sequence with its context. This clone occurred a few times. Its specific antigen is unknown. No qualities accompany the bases; no much larger clone lies one base away. The data were obtained in a study of beta chain features in type 1 diabetes (dated by TCRdb to between 2018 and 2020). Study-wide context: Mean age, gender distribution, total cell number and subset yield were not different between patients and healthy donors. In the study, recently diagnosed type 1 diabetes patients and matched healthy donors were compared on the TCRB repertoires of their sorted circulating CD4+ T cell subsets. Whereas all 30 or so donors provided naive and central memory subsets, regulatory and stem cell-like memory subsets were isolated from just 8 patients and about eight healthy donors. A total of roughly 100 million sorted cells were examined across all samples, and the number of cells per subset was strongly correlated with RNA yield. The research as a whole found: Shorter templates might be favored by PCR, yet because patient and control samples were amplified and corrected together, any such skew would affect both groups equally. At VDJ recombination sites, patients with type 1 diabetes made fewer insertions and deleted more nucleotides, a pattern implying thymic rearrangement abnormalities. Sequencing cDNA rather than genomic DNA could over-represent highly expressing activated cells, although activation and CD3 levels did not differ between groups. Because small numbers of individuals were included in the HLA sub-analyses, any influence of HLA type on TCRB rearrangement was left unresolved. Naive, central memory and regulatory TCRB repertoires appeared to be more similar among patients than among healthy donors. A moderate but significant shortening of TCRB CDR3 length was observed in type 1 diabetes patients in all four CD4+ subsets.

Each donor gave one peripheral blood draw, roughly 110 mL on average, collected into heparinised tubes. A BD FACSAria II and a panel including CD45RO, CCR7, CD25, CD127, CD95 and CD27 were used to sort naive, central memory, regulatory and stem cell-like memory CD4+ T cells. Purity was above 98% for every sorted population. PBMCs were separated immediately by Lymphoprep density gradient centrifugation and were stained directly, without being cultured. Samples were stained and sorted in pairs, with one healthy donor and one patient per experiment, so that batch effects were minimized. CDR1 and CDR2 were assigned from the germline V gene as SNHLY and FYNNEI. V is trimmed back by 6 bases and J by 6 bases, and the junction contains 6 bases that no gene match accounts for. The cysteine opens and the phenylalanine closes a CDR3 of 14 amino acids. Left in the record is the CDR3 DNA by itself, 42 bases read in frame from the first base.

All of the isolated RNA was reverse transcribed with the High Capacity cDNA Reverse Transcription Kit, so expressed TCRB transcripts were sequenced. For stem cell-like memory T cell samples, survey-depth immunoSEQ sequencing was used, averaging around 910,000 total reads per sample. Sorted cells were lysed in RLT buffer and RNA was extracted with DNase-treated RNeasy Micro or Mini kits, depending on cell number. To prevent cross-contamination, every cell subset was processed on its own, while patient and healthy donor samples were processed together. TCRB sequences were amplified from cDNA with the immunoSEQ multiplex PCR, producing 87-bp fragments spanning the CDR3 region. Sequencing of the amplicons was done on the Illumina HiSeq platform. As for the authors' bioinformatics: PCR bias was corrected computationally using synthetic template baselines, and reads within Hamming distance 2 were collapsed, with unmergeable singletons discarded. Reads were aligned against IMGT to assign V, D and J genes, CDR3 length and insertions or deletions at six rearrangement sites. Within each subset, clonotype counts were normalized to sorted cell number, and only after that were true diversity and Gini coefficients computed with the tcR R package. Repertoire sharing was quantified using the overlap coefficient calculated on TCRB nucleotide sequences. The source is immuneACCESS, and TCRdb retained only in-frame sequences with V and J called. Part of the clones is not carried over; for the studies checked, unresolved V genes explain less than half of this, and the remainder is unexplained. D and trimming were read from the DNA, whereas the V and J calls and clone size are those reported in that table. The sample table shows some 99,000 clones, and around 40% are seen once. Over 0.05% of the sample is taken by the ten largest.

The rearranged segments are TRBV2 and TRBJ2-2, with 8 central nucleotides matching TRBD2. This receptor was identified in a woman aged 18-29 years in good health. Material for sequencing was stem cell memory CD4+ T cells from blood. This specimen's cell subset or site label, per the study, means: stem cell-like memory CD4+ T cells. The CDR3 in this case is CASSTTSVAGELFF. The DNA sequence reads TGTGCCAGCAGCACGACTAGCGTGGCCGGGGAGCTGTTTTTT.